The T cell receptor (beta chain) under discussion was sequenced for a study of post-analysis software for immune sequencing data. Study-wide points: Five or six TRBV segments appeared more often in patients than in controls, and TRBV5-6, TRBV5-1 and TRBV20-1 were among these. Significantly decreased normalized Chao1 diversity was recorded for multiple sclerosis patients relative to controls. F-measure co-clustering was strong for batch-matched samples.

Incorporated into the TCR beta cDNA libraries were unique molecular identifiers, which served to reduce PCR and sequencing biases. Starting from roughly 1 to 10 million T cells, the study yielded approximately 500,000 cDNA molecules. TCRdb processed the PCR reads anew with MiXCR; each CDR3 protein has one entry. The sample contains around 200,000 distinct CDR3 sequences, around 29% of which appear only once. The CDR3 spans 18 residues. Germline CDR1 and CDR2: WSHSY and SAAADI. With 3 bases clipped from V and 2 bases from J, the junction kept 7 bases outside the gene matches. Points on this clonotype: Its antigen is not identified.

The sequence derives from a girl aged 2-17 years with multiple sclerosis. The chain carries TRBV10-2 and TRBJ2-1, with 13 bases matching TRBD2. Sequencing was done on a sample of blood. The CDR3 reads CASSDGTSGTGTYNEQFF. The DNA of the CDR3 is TGCGCCAGCAGTGACGGGACTAGCGGGACTGGTACCTACAATGAGCAGTTCTTC.